The 28 T cell receptor beta chains given below trace back to one sample, sequenced in a study of blood T cells in healthy people across ages. The second PCR ran roughly 7 to 11 cycles with a sample-barcoded 5' primer and J-beta primers. TCRdb redid the calling of the 5' RACE reads with MiXCR, one entry per CDR3 protein. The top ten clones hold 11% of a sample with 1.5 million to 2 million distinct CDR3 sequences, roughly a third of them seen once. Sequenced: blood. The receptors here all came from a woman in her thirties in good health.

The V and J genes are TRBV18 and TRBJ1-1; 12 bases align to TRBD1. The V gene's germline CDR1 is KGHSH and CDR2 LQKENI. Trimming removed 4 bases from V and 6 bases from J; junction bases left unmatched: 12. This CDR3 is built from 17 residues. The CDR3 loop is CASSRGTGGVLGSEAFF. The CDR3 nucleotides are TGTGCCAGCTCACGCGGGACAGGGGGCGTCTTGGGTTCTGAAGCTTTCTTT.

This clonotype turned up a few times. The V gene is TRBV20-1, the J gene TRBJ2-3; D might be TRBD2 (6 bases). V lost 6 bases and J 7 bases, leaving 11 bases between the germline ends. From germline, CDR1 is DFQATT and CDR2 SNEGSKA (reference sequence). The CDR3 contains 11 residues. The CDR3 coding sequence is TGCAGTGCCCGAAGCGGGCATACGCAGTATTTT. Translation: CSARSGHTQYF.

In DNA form, the CDR3 reads TGTGCCAGCTCAAACCTGGGGACAGGGAAGAAGAGCAGCTATGGCTACACCTTC. The encoded protein is CASSNLGTGKKSSYGYTF. The chain uses TRBV18 and TRBJ1-2, with TRBD1 matching 9 bases. This CDR3 contains 18 residues. Germline assignment: CDR1 KGHSH and CDR2 LQKENI. V trimming: 5 bases; J trimming: 4 bases; junction bases outside the gene matches: 17.

This clonotype showed up just once. The chain uses TRBV9 and TRBJ1-2; a weak D match, TRBD1 (6 bases). The CDR3 length is 15 residues. Trimming left V 7 bases short and J 3 bases short, with 19 bases between. Germline V lookup: CDR1 SGDLS, CDR2 YYNGEE. The CDR3 loop reads CASGTGGGTYYGYTF. The DNA of the CDR3 is TGTGCCAGCGGCACAGGCGGGGGGACATACTATGGCTACACCTTC.

CDR3 region: CAWNENSNYGYTF. The DNA for the CDR3 is TGTGCCTGGAACGAGAATTCTAACTATGGCTACACCTTC. This rearrangement joins TRBV30 to TRBJ1-2; no reliable D call. CDR1 is GTSNPN and CDR2 is SVGIG in the germline V gene (reference sequence). V was pared by 4 bases and J by 0 bases, with 9 bases between. The CDR3 length is 13 residues. Looking up the rest from reference TRBV30 and TRBJ1-2 gives the full variable domain: SQTIHQWPATLVQPVGSPLSLECTVEGTSNPNLYWYRQAAGRGLQLLFYSVGIGQISSEVPQNLSASRPQDRQFILSSKKLLLSDSGFYLCAWNENSNYGYTFGSGTRLTVV.

V and J are TRBV10-3 and TRBJ1-2, with D maybe TRBD1 (5 bases). Germline V gene lookup returns CDR1 ENHRY and CDR2 SYGVKD. Trimming took off 4 bases at V and 2 bases at J, with 8 bases between the two ends. The CDR3 consists of 13 residues. CDR3 coding DNA: TGTGCCATCAGTGTTCAGGGAAACTATGGCTACACCTTC. Amino acids: CAISVQGNYGYTF.

The chain has TRBV6-2 or TRBV6-3 and TRBJ2-7; TRBD2 is a possible D gene (6 bases). V was shortened by 4 bases and J by 12 bases, with 13 bases between the two germline ends. The germline gives CDR1 MNHEY, CDR2 SVGEGT. The CDR3 covers 11 residues. The CDR3 is CASSFPSLAYF. The CDR3 nucleotides read TGTGCCAGCAGTTTCCCATCACTAGCGTACTTC.

This clonotype was observed a few times. The V call is TRBV12-3 or TRBV12-4, the J call TRBJ1-2; D remains ambiguous. This CDR3 has 14 amino acids. Between the trimmed V and J ends, which lost 5 bases and 4 bases, there was a span of 14 bases. This CDR3 reads CASSPPRRAYGYTF. As DNA, the CDR3 is TGTGCCAGCAGTCCCCCCAGGAGGGCCTATGGCTACACCTTC.

This clonotype appeared a few times. The chain joins TRBV28 to TRBJ2-4; D not certain. The CDR3 runs to 13 residues. V lost 5 bases and J 2 bases, leaving 7 bases between the germline ends. Germline V lookup: CDR1 MDHEN, CDR2 SYDVKM. The CDR3 sequence is CASSTHSKNIQYF. In DNA form, the CDR3 reads TGTGCCAGCAGTACCCATTCCAAAAACATTCAGTACTTC.

The sample holds many counts of this clonotype. The J gene is TRBJ2-1, the V gene TRBV5-1; possible D gene TRBD2, 7 bases. V lost 6 bases and J 6 bases, leaving 16 bases between the germline ends. CDR3 size: 14 residues. Germline values: CDR1 SGHRS, CDR2 YFSETQ. CDR3 loop: CASTYEGGINEQFF. CDR3 nucleotides: TGCGCCAGCACCTATGAGGGGGGGATCAATGAGCAGTTCTTC.

The chain uses TRBV5-8 and TRBJ2-3; maybe TRBD2 (5 bases). Germline loops: CDR1 SGHTS, CDR2 YDEGEE. This CDR3 is 15 amino acids long. Deletions cut 0 bases from V and 3 bases from J, with 11 bases between. DNA for the CDR3: TGTGCCAGCAGCTTGGTCTTGGGAGCGACAGATACGCAGTATTTT. Its protein is CASSLVLGATDTQYF.

The J gene is TRBJ2-1, the V gene TRBV20-1, with D possibly TRBD2 on 7 matching bases. Trimming took off 1 base at V and 10 bases at J, with 17 bases between the two ends. The CDR3 is 14 residues long. Germline CDR1 DFQATT, CDR2 SNEGSKA (reference sequence). In DNA form, the CDR3 reads TGCAGTGCTAGAGCGGGGGGCCCGATCGGGGAGCAGTTCTTC. Amino acid sequence: CSARAGGPIGEQFF.

The J gene is TRBJ2-3, the V gene TRBV7-6; D is ambiguous. The CDR3 length is 17 residues. CDR1 is SGHVS and CDR2 is FNYEAQ in the germline V gene. Trimming shortened V by 2 bases and J by 2 bases, and 17 bases separated the two germline ends. In DNA form, the CDR3 reads TGTGCCAGCAGCTTATATGGCCGGGCAGGAATCACAGATACGCAGTATTTT. Translation: CASSLYGRAGITDTQYF.

The chain recombines TRBV6-5 with TRBJ2-5; D may correspond to TRBD1 or TRBD2 (6 bases each). V lost 4 bases to trimming and J lost 7 bases, with 19 bases between them. The CDR3 consists of 15 residues. Germline V gene lookup returns CDR1 MNHEY and CDR2 SVGAGI. This chain's CDR3 is CASSFSEGDLGTQYF. For the CDR3, the DNA is TGTGCCAGCAGTTTCTCGGAGGGGGATCTTGGGACCCAGTACTTC.

The chain uses TRBV6-5 and TRBJ2-3; 8 bases fit TRBD2. This CDR3 has 16 residues. The V segment lost 6 bases and the J segment 1 base; nucleotides outside the gene matches: 9. Germline CDR1 reads MNHEY; CDR2 reads SVGAGI. CDR3 DNA: TGTGCCAGCAGGCGGGCGGGGGGCATTGGCACAGATACGCAGTATTTT. This translates into CASRRAGGIGTDTQYF.

The V call is TRBV4-1, the J call TRBJ1-4, with 8 positions matching TRBD1. Germline CDR1 is MGHRA and CDR2 is YSYEKL. CDR3 length: 16 residues. With V trimmed by 0 bases and J by 6 bases, 6 bases remained unmatched. In DNA, the CDR3 is TGCGCCAGCAGCCAAGAACTGGACAGGGCGGATGAAAAACTGTTTTTT. Translation gives CASSQELDRADEKLFF.

This clonotype turned up a few times. J is TRBJ2-7 and V is TRBV15; 9 positions match TRBD2. CDR1 and CDR2 (germline): LNHNV, YYDKDF (reference sequence). The length of the CDR3 is 15 residues. Trimming took 1 base from V and 5 from J; bases not matched to a gene: 6. CDR3 residues: CATSRVRAGGNEQYF. CDR3 DNA sequence: TGTGCCACCAGCAGAGTGAGGGCGGGAGGGAACGAGCAGTACTTC.

There are many counts of this clonotype. The genes are TRBV2 and TRBJ2-7; 7 bases agree with TRBD2. Germline V gene lookup returns CDR1 SNHLY and CDR2 FYNNEI. V lost 8 bases and J lost 3; bases outside the gene matches: 10. The CDR3 contains 14 residues. The DNA of the CDR3 is TGTGCCAGCGTTAGACAGCGGGACGTCTACGAGCAGTACTTC. Protein sequence: CASVRQRDVYEQYF. The whole variable domain, filled in from reference TRBV2 and TRBJ2-7, reads EPEVTQTPSHQVTQMGQEVILRCVPISNHLYFYWYRQILGQKVEFLVSFYNNEISEKSEIFDDQFSVERPDGSNFTLKIRSTKLEDSAMYFCASVRQRDVYEQYFGPGTRLTVT.

The V gene is TRBV20-1, the J gene TRBJ1-2; maybe TRBD1 (5 bases). Trimming removed 5 bases from V and 7 bases from J, with 11 bases in between. The V gene's germline CDR1 is DFQATT and CDR2 SNEGSKA (reference sequence). This CDR3 has 11 residues. In DNA form, the CDR3 reads TGCAGTGCTCTGGAGGGGAGTGGCTACACCTTC. Its translation: CSALEGSGYTF.

The rearrangement joins TRBV28 to TRBJ1-2; perhaps TRBD1 as D (5 bases). Germline V CDR1 and CDR2: MDHEN, SYDVKM. V lost 10 bases and J 8 bases, leaving 20 bases between the germline ends. This CDR3 has 13 amino acids. The DNA for the CDR3 is TGTGCCACCTCAATTTCCATCGGGACGGGCTACACCTTC. Translated, it gives CATSISIGTGYTF.

The chain joins TRBV20-1 to TRBJ1-2, with a weak D call TRBD1 (5 bases). Germline CDR1 DFQATT, CDR2 SNEGSKA (reference sequence). Trimming cost V 2 bases and J 4 bases, with 8 bases left between them. This CDR3 is built from 12 residues. The CDR3 is CSARWGPYGYTF. The DNA of the CDR3 is TGCAGTGCTAGATGGGGACCCTATGGCTACACCTTC.

The J gene is TRBJ2-4, the V gene TRBV20-1; a possible D gene is TRBD1 (7 bases). Germline V gene data show CDR1 as DFQATT and CDR2 as SNEGSKA (reference sequence). With 3 bases removed from V and 9 bases from J, the gap between germline ends came to 24 bases. The CDR3 is 16 residues long. The CDR3 DNA follows: TGCAGTGCTAGGGGGGGCGTACCGGGACAGAAGGGCATTCAGTACTTC. This gives the protein CSARGGVPGQKGIQYF.

The V call is TRBV7-8, the J call TRBJ2-1; 8 bases line up with TRBD2. Germline loops: CDR1 SGHVS, CDR2 FQNEAQ. The CDR3 is made up of 16 amino acids. V lost 1 base, J lost 8 bases, and 10 bases stayed unmatched. The CDR3 coding sequence is TGTGCCAGCAGCTTAGTGGTCGGGGGGGCGGGGGATGAGCAGTTCTTC. Translated, it gives CASSLVVGGAGDEQFF.

This clonotype was seen more than once but under ten times. The chain is built from TRBV13 and TRBJ2-6; D gene uncertain. This CDR3 contains 18 residues. Trimming pared 2 bases from V and 4 bases from J, leaving 18 bases between. Germline CDR1 and CDR2: PRHDT and FYEKMQ (reference sequence). The chain's CDR3 is CASSLSRYLEFGANVLTF. CDR3 bases: TGTGCCAGCAGCTTATCCAGGTACCTGGAGTTCGGGGCCAACGTCCTGACTTTC.

The chain is built from TRBV7-8 and TRBJ1-1; 7 bases agree with TRBD1. The germline V gene encodes CDR1 SGHVS and CDR2 FQNEAQ. This CDR3 is built from 14 residues. V lost 5 bases to trimming and J lost 0 bases; unmatched junction nucleotides: 3. The CDR3 sequence is CASSVQGMNTEAFF. The CDR3 DNA is TGTGCCAGCAGCGTACAGGGGATGAACACTGAAGCTTTCTTT. Using reference TRBV7-8 and TRBJ1-1 for the parts outside the CDR3, the full variable domain is GAGVSQSPRYKVAKRGQDVALRCDPISGHVSLFWYQQALGQGPEFLTYFQNEAQLDKSGLPSDRFFAERPEGSVSTLKIQRTQQEDSAVYLCASSVQGMNTEAFFGQGTRLTVV.

The chain carries TRBV20-1 and TRBJ1-1, with D possibly matching TRBD1 (6 bases). Deletions cut 2 bases from V and 4 bases from J, with 17 bases between. CDR1 is DFQATT and CDR2 is SNEGSKA in the germline V gene (reference sequence). CDR3 size: 15 residues. The DNA for the CDR3 is TGCAGTGCTAGACAGAAGGGATGGGGGCTCACTGAAGCTTTCTTT. This gives the protein CSARQKGWGLTEAFF.

The chain is built from TRBV19 and TRBJ2-1; D is perhaps TRBD1 or TRBD2 (8 bases each). V was pared by 6 bases and J by 5 bases, with 26 bases between. Germline values: CDR1 LNHDA, CDR2 SQIVND (reference sequence). The CDR3 contains 18 residues. The CDR3 sequence: CASSRGGKDRGRDNEQFF. The CDR3 nucleotides are TGTGCCAGTAGCCGGGGGGGAAAAGACAGGGGTCGGGACAATGAGCAGTTCTTC.

This chain uses TRBV3-1 with TRBJ2-7; unclear D gene. V was trimmed by 3 bases and J by 4 bases, leaving 13 bases between them. The CDR3 has 14 amino acids. Per germline, CDR1 LGHDT and CDR2 YNNKEL (reference sequence). DNA for the CDR3: TGTGCCAGCAGCCAGACCGACGGATGGTACGAGCAGTACTTC. Translated, it gives CASSQTDGWYEQYF.